This T cell receptor (beta chain) is drawn from a study of blood T cells in healthy people across ages. Points from the study as a whole: Unknown CMV status may confound age-related changes in expanded clones. Samples with more naive T cells showed higher observed beta diversity.

Deletions cut 0 bases from V and 7 bases from J, with 9 bases between. There are 13 residues in the CDR3. Primed by a sample-barcoded 5' primer and a J-beta primer mix, a second PCR proceeded for roughly 6 to 12 cycles. Via MiXCR, TCRdb re-called the 5' RACE reads, giving one row per CDR3 protein. The table records fewer than 800,000 distinct CDR3 sequences, more than 20% of them present only once. Worth noting for this clonotype: No antigen is known for it.

The same data also contributed to another study, on T cells of mothers and their children. From that study: The data showed no persistent microchimeric T cell clones.

The TCR originated in a boy between 10 and 17 years old in good health. The sequenced sample was blood. The rearrangement uses TRBV12-3 or TRBV12-4 and TRBJ1-2; weak D call: TRBD1 (6 bases). CDR3 sequence: CASSLAGRGGYTF. CDR3 bases: TGTGCCAGCAGTTTAGCAGGCAGGGGTGGCTACACCTTC.